The 10 T cell receptor beta chains given below trace back to one sample, sequenced in a study of T cell repertoires in cytomegalovirus infection. TCRdb passed the reads through MiXCR, listing each CDR3 protein once. Here the sample spans a few hundred thousand distinct CDR3 sequences, 34% being singletons. Antigens of these TCRs are unknown. The material sequenced was cultured PBMCs, taken from culture after CMV antigen stimulation. These receptor sequences come from a human donor in good health (CMV status not recorded). Some clones in this sample may be carry-over from other donors' samples.

J is TRBJ2-3 and V is TRBV15; tentative D call: TRBD1 (5 bases). V gave up 4 bases and J gave up 8 bases, with 13 bases separating them. From germline, CDR1 is LNHNV and CDR2 YYDKDF (reference sequence). There are 13 residues in the CDR3. The chain's CDR3 is CATSTLRQLTQYF. Written as DNA, the CDR3 is TGTGCCACCAGCACACTTAGACAGCTTACGCAGTATTTT.

V and J are TRBV12-3 or TRBV12-4 and TRBJ2-2; 11 bases map to TRBD2. After removal of 8 bases from V and 0 bases from J, the junction contained 2 bases not matched to a gene. This CDR3 contains 15 residues. Here the CDR3 reads CASLAGGTNTGELFF. The CDR3 DNA reads TGTGCCAGCCTAGCGGGAGGAACGAACACCGGGGAGCTGTTTTTT.

A few counts support this clonotype. CDR3 region: CASSTSETQYF. In DNA, the CDR3 is TGTGCCAGCTCAACGTCAGAGACCCAGTACTTC. The chain has TRBV18 and TRBJ2-5; D call uncertain. CDR1 is KGHSH, CDR2 LQKENI, per germline. The CDR3 length is 11 residues. Trimming pared 5 bases from V and 4 bases from J, leaving 5 bases between.

In this sample, this clonotype turned up many times. J is TRBJ2-3 and V is TRBV7-2, with 7 positions matching TRBD2. The CDR3 is made up of 16 amino acids. V trimming: 4 bases; J trimming: 2 bases; junction bases outside the gene matches: 9. The germline CDR1 and CDR2 sequences are SGHTA and FQGNSA. CDR3 sequence: CASSSNPGTNTDTQYF. The CDR3 DNA follows: TGTGCCAGCAGCTCCAACCCCGGGACTAACACAGATACGCAGTATTTT.

J is TRBJ2-1 and V is TRBV4-1, with D perhaps TRBD1 (6 bases). Between the trimmed V and J ends, which lost 3 bases and 0 bases, there was a span of 15 bases. Germline CDR1 and CDR2: MGHRA and YSYEKL. This CDR3 is built from 17 residues. The CDR3 sequence: CASSQDPQGHSYNEQFF. CDR3 DNA: TGCGCCAGCAGCCAGGACCCCCAGGGACACTCCTACAATGAGCAGTTCTTC.

The rearrangement joins TRBV19 to TRBJ1-4; 7 bases are a match to TRBD1. CDR3 length equals 14 residues. Germline loops: CDR1 LNHDA, CDR2 SQIVND (reference sequence). V shed 4 bases and J 6 bases; nucleotides not matched to a gene: 5. The DNA of the CDR3 is TGTGCCAGTAGTACCGGGACAGCGGATGAAAAACTGTTTTTT. The encoded protein is CASSTGTADEKLFF.

This chain links TRBV27 with TRBJ2-7, with D unclear. This CDR3 has 16 amino acids. Per the germline V gene, CDR1 is MNHEY and CDR2 is SMNVEV (reference sequence). Trimming removed 0 bases from V and 3 bases from J, with 15 bases in between. In DNA, the CDR3 is TGTGCCAGCAGTTTATCGGTGGGCTCATCTCTCTACGAGCAGTACGTC. Translation gives CASSLSVGSSLYEQYV.

The rearrangement links TRBV7-2 to TRBJ2-7; D possibly corresponds to TRBD1 (5 bases). The CDR3 covers 14 residues. Germline CDR1 SGHTA, CDR2 FQGNSA. V lost 1 base to trimming and J lost 1 base, with 8 bases between them. The CDR3 loop is CASSLDTGSYEQYV. CDR3 bases: TGTGCCAGCAGCTTAGACACAGGTTCCTACGAGCAGTACGTC.

This clonotype was detected a few times. The rearrangement joins TRBV28 to TRBJ1-2; D unclear. The CDR3 is 15 residues long. CDR1 and CDR2 from the germline V gene are MDHEN and SYDVKM. Trimming took off 1 base at V and 7 bases at J, with 16 bases between the two ends. CDR3 DNA sequence: TGTGCCAGCAGTTTATACCCAGATTATGCTTCTGGCTACACCTTC. It encodes CASSLYPDYASGYTF.

The rearrangement joins TRBV7-2 to TRBJ2-3, with 7 bases lining up with TRBD2. This CDR3 has 19 residues. Germline V CDR1 and CDR2: SGHTA, FQGNSA. V lost 2 bases, J lost 1 base, and 15 bases stayed unmatched. CDR3 amino acids: CASSLYLFSGGSGTDTQYF. CDR3 sequence (DNA): TGTGCCAGCAGCTTATATCTCTTTTCGGGCGGGAGTGGCACAGATACGCAGTATTTT.